A selection of T cell receptor beta chains follows, all from one sample in a study of T cell responses to AZD1222 COVID-19 vaccine. TCRdb keeps only in-frame clones here, not all; method: immunoSEQ multiplex PCR. The sample has some 140,000 clones, roughly nine tenths seen once. The material sequenced was peripheral blood, taken on day 0 of AZD1222 vaccination. Every receptor here comes from an adult in good health. Each CDR3 is given with its conserved first and last residue. The order of the fields is D gene, J gene, CDR3 length, clone size, V gene, CDR3 protein, CDR3 DNA. A D gene is named only where the DNA matches it firmly. Clone size is stated in some rows and not others, as once, few, many or a class when expanded.

d_call: TRBD2
j_call: TRBJ2-3
cdr3_length: 17
clone_size: once
v_call: TRBV5-1
cdr3_aa: CASSIRLAGGITDTQYF
cdr3_nt: TGCGCCAGCAGCATCAGACTAGCGGGAGGAATCACAGATACGCAGTATTTT

d_call: NA
j_call: TRBJ2-7
cdr3_length: 12
clone_size: few
v_call: TRBV6-4
cdr3_aa: CASRYRTYEQYF
cdr3_nt: TGTGCCAGCAGGTACAGGACCTACGAGCAGTACTTC

d_call: NA
j_call: TRBJ2-6
cdr3_length: 19
clone_size: NA
v_call: TRBV24-1
cdr3_aa: CATSDPEAGAYGMANVLTF
cdr3_nt: TGTGCCACCAGTGATCCCGAAGCAGGGGCTTACGGGATGGCCAACGTCCTGACTTTC

d_call: TRBD1
j_call: TRBJ2-7
cdr3_length: 16
clone_size: NA
v_call: TRBV27
cdr3_aa: CASSLRTGQGIYEQYF
cdr3_nt: TGTGCCAGCAGCCTGAGGACGGGACAGGGGATCTACGAGCAGTACTTC

d_call: TRBD1
j_call: TRBJ2-2
cdr3_length: 16
clone_size: NA
v_call: TRBV7-6
cdr3_aa: CASRFPGQGVTGELFF
cdr3_nt: TGTGCCAGCAGGTTCCCGGGACAGGGGGTCACCGGGGAGCTGTTTTTT

d_call: NA
j_call: TRBJ1-4
cdr3_length: 15
clone_size: NA
v_call: TRBV7-2
cdr3_aa: CASSLVGFENEKLFF
cdr3_nt: TGTGCCAGCAGCTTAGTGGGGTTTGAGAATGAAAAACTGTTTTTT

d_call: TRBD2
j_call: TRBJ2-1
cdr3_length: 13
clone_size: once
v_call: TRBV6-5
cdr3_aa: CASSYSGGRALFF
cdr3_nt: TGTGCCAGCAGTTACTCAGGTGGGAGGGCCCTATTCTTC

d_call: TRBD1
j_call: TRBJ1-2
cdr3_length: 15
clone_size: NA
v_call: TRBV13
cdr3_aa: CASSSPDRGDHGYTF
cdr3_nt: TGTGCCAGCAGCTCGCCCGACAGGGGAGATCATGGCTACACCTTC

d_call: TRBD1
j_call: TRBJ1-6
cdr3_length: 15
clone_size: NA
v_call: TRBV9
cdr3_aa: CASSAGQGDGSPLHF
cdr3_nt: TGTGCCAGCAGCGCCGGACAGGGGGATGGCTCACCCCTCCACTTT

d_call: NA
j_call: TRBJ1-4
cdr3_length: 13
clone_size: NA
v_call: TRBV7-2
cdr3_aa: CASSLGRNEKLFF
cdr3_nt: TGTGCCAGCAGCTTAGGTCGTAATGAAAAACTGTTTTTT

d_call: NA
j_call: TRBJ1-2
cdr3_length: 13
clone_size: NA
v_call: TRBV30
cdr3_aa: CACHGGSPFGYTF
cdr3_nt: TGTGCCTGCCACGGAGGTTCCCCATTCGGCTACACCTTC

d_call: NA
j_call: TRBJ1-1
cdr3_length: 12
clone_size: NA
v_call: TRBV19
cdr3_aa: CASRLGSAEAFF
cdr3_nt: TGTGCCAGTAGACTGGGCTCAGCTGAAGCTTTCTTT

d_call: TRBD1
j_call: TRBJ2-2
cdr3_length: 17
clone_size: once
v_call: TRBV2
cdr3_aa: CASFWDRGSWGTGELFF
cdr3_nt: TGTGCCAGCTTCTGGGACAGGGGCTCATGGGGCACCGGGGAGCTGTTTTTT

d_call: NA
j_call: TRBJ1-6
cdr3_length: 15
clone_size: NA
v_call: TRBV4-3
cdr3_aa: CASSQDRGRDSPLHF
cdr3_nt: TGCGCCAGCAGCCAAGACAGGGGTAGGGATTCACCCCTCCACTTT

d_call: NA
j_call: TRBJ1-3
cdr3_length: 12
clone_size: NA
v_call: TRBV28
cdr3_aa: CASMSRGNTIYF
cdr3_nt: TGTGCCAGCATGTCCCGGGGAAACACCATATATTTT

d_call: NA
j_call: TRBJ2-7
cdr3_length: 16
clone_size: NA
v_call: TRBV28
cdr3_aa: CASSRPLRAPSYEQYF
cdr3_nt: TGTGCCAGCAGTCGCCCTCTCCGGGCCCCCTCCTACGAGCAGTACTTC

d_call: TRBD1
j_call: TRBJ2-7
cdr3_length: 15
clone_size: NA
v_call: TRBV19
cdr3_aa: CASSVMTGPLYEQYF
cdr3_nt: TGTGCCAGTAGTGTAATGACAGGGCCTCTCTACGAGCAGTACTTC

d_call: TRBD1
j_call: TRBJ2-1
cdr3_length: 17
clone_size: NA
v_call: TRBV6-2/TRBV6-3
cdr3_aa: CASSYWPEQGPFNEQFF
cdr3_nt: TGTGCCAGCAGTTACTGGCCCGAACAGGGGCCCTTCAATGAGCAGTTCTTC

d_call: NA
j_call: TRBJ1-1
cdr3_length: 10
clone_size: once
v_call: TRBV29-1
cdr3_aa: CSVEGLEAFF
cdr3_nt: TGCAGCGTTGAGGGCCTCGAAGCTTTCTTT

d_call: TRBD2
j_call: TRBJ2-1
cdr3_length: 11
clone_size: NA
v_call: TRBV20-1
cdr3_aa: CRGLAWGEQFF
cdr3_nt: TGCAGGGGACTAGCATGGGGTGAGCAGTTCTTC

d_call: NA
j_call: TRBJ1-5
cdr3_length: 13
clone_size: NA
v_call: TRBV30
cdr3_aa: CAWSSGKGWPQHF
cdr3_nt: TGTGCCTGGAGTTCAGGGAAAGGATGGCCCCAGCATTTT

d_call: TRBD1
j_call: TRBJ1-6
cdr3_length: 14
clone_size: NA
v_call: TRBV19
cdr3_aa: CASSAQGAQTPLHF
cdr3_nt: TGTGCCAGTAGTGCCCAGGGGGCGCAGACACCCCTCCACTTT

d_call: NA
j_call: TRBJ1-5
cdr3_length: 15
clone_size: NA
v_call: TRBV18
cdr3_aa: CASSQEGGAIQPQHF
cdr3_nt: TGTGCCAGCTCACAGGAGGGAGGGGCCATTCAGCCCCAGCATTTT

d_call: NA
j_call: TRBJ1-2
cdr3_length: 15
clone_size: once
v_call: TRBV4-3
cdr3_aa: CASSSHAGPEDGYTF
cdr3_nt: TGCGCCAGCAGCTCTCACGCCGGGCCAGAAGATGGCTACACCTTC

d_call: NA
j_call: TRBJ1-1
cdr3_length: 13
clone_size: NA
v_call: TRBV5-1
cdr3_aa: CASSVQVNTEAFF
cdr3_nt: TGCGCCAGCAGCGTGCAGGTGAACACTGAAGCTTTCTTT

d_call: NA
j_call: TRBJ1-1
cdr3_length: 15
clone_size: once
v_call: TRBV28
cdr3_aa: CASSEVPIMNTEAFF
cdr3_nt: TGTGCCAGCAGTGAAGTGCCGATCATGAACACTGAAGCTTTCTTT

d_call: NA
j_call: TRBJ2-5
cdr3_length: 13
clone_size: NA
v_call: TRBV29-1
cdr3_aa: CSGRDGGQETQYF
cdr3_nt: TGCAGCGGGCGGGACGGCGGCCAAGAGACCCAGTACTTC

d_call: TRBD2
j_call: TRBJ2-1
cdr3_length: 18
clone_size: NA
v_call: TRBV7-8
cdr3_aa: CASISVRGGRGTYNEQFF
cdr3_nt: TGTGCCAGCATCTCCGTCCGGGGCGGGAGGGGCACCTACAATGAGCAGTTCTTC

d_call: TRBD1
j_call: TRBJ1-1
cdr3_length: 16
clone_size: once
v_call: TRBV6-5
cdr3_aa: CASSSTGGGSNTEAFF
cdr3_nt: TGTGCCAGCAGTTCTACAGGGGGAGGTTCGAACACTGAAGCTTTCTTT

d_call: NA
j_call: TRBJ1-5
cdr3_length: 16
clone_size: NA
v_call: TRBV21-1
cdr3_aa: CASSIPGIQGLGPQHF
cdr3_nt: TGTGCCAGCAGCATCCCTGGGATACAGGGCTTGGGGCCCCAGCATTTT

d_call: NA
j_call: TRBJ2-7
cdr3_length: 14
clone_size: NA
v_call: TRBV10-3
cdr3_aa: CATTVRQDIYEQYF
cdr3_nt: TGTGCCACCACCGTTAGACAGGACATCTACGAGCAGTACTTC

d_call: NA
j_call: TRBJ1-2
cdr3_length: 13
clone_size: few
v_call: TRBV5-8
cdr3_aa: CASSLRQAGGYTF
cdr3_nt: TGTGCCAGCAGCTTGAGGCAGGCGGGCGGCTACACCTTC

d_call: TRBD2
j_call: TRBJ2-7
cdr3_length: 17
clone_size: NA
v_call: TRBV6-6
cdr3_aa: CASSPGLAGPRDYEQYF
cdr3_nt: TGTGCCAGCAGTCCCGGACTAGCGGGGCCACGGGACTACGAGCAGTACTTC

d_call: TRBD1
j_call: TRBJ2-3
cdr3_length: 16
clone_size: NA
v_call: TRBV24-1
cdr3_aa: CATSEGTGGRTDTQYF
cdr3_nt: TGTGCCACCAGTGAGGGGACAGGGGGCAGAACAGATACGCAGTATTTT

d_call: NA
j_call: TRBJ2-7
cdr3_length: 13
clone_size: NA
v_call: TRBV19
cdr3_aa: CASSIFYPYEQYF
cdr3_nt: TGTGCCAGTAGTATTTTCTACCCCTACGAGCAGTACTTC

d_call: NA
j_call: TRBJ2-7
cdr3_length: 15
clone_size: NA
v_call: TRBV5-5
cdr3_aa: CASSTYRTGTYEQYF
cdr3_nt: TGTGCCAGCAGCACTTACAGAACGGGGACCTACGAGCAGTACTTC

d_call: NA
j_call: TRBJ1-2
cdr3_length: 13
clone_size: NA
v_call: TRBV5-6
cdr3_aa: CASSEGTGDGYTF
cdr3_nt: TGTGCCAGCAGCGAAGGGACTGGGGACGGCTACACCTTC

d_call: NA
j_call: TRBJ2-2
cdr3_length: 14
clone_size: NA
v_call: TRBV27
cdr3_aa: CASSPNPGGGELFF
cdr3_nt: TGTGCCAGCAGTCCCAATCCCGGGGGCGGGGAGCTGTTTTTT

d_call: NA
j_call: TRBJ1-1
cdr3_length: 11
clone_size: NA
v_call: TRBV13
cdr3_aa: CASSFGAEAFF
cdr3_nt: TGTGCCAGCAGCTTTGGCGCTGAAGCTTTCTTT

d_call: NA
j_call: TRBJ1-1
cdr3_length: 16
clone_size: NA
v_call: TRBV19
cdr3_aa: CASSPTSGGGATEAFF
cdr3_nt: TGTGCCAGTAGTCCCACGAGCGGGGGAGGGGCCACTGAAGCTTTCTTT

d_call: TRBD1
j_call: TRBJ1-1
cdr3_length: 14
clone_size: once
v_call: TRBV25-1
cdr3_aa: CASSRDRGYTEAFF
cdr3_nt: TGTGCCAGCAGCCGGGACAGGGGGTACACTGAAGCTTTCTTT

d_call: TRBD2
j_call: TRBJ2-1
cdr3_length: 16
clone_size: NA
v_call: TRBV3-1/TRBV3-2
cdr3_aa: CASSQSGTSGRDEQFF
cdr3_nt: TGTGCCAGCAGCCAATCTGGGACTAGCGGGAGGGATGAGCAGTTCTTC

d_call: NA
j_call: TRBJ2-7
cdr3_length: 13
clone_size: NA
v_call: TRBV11-2
cdr3_aa: CASSETPTYEQYF
cdr3_nt: TGTGCCAGCAGCGAGACACCAACCTACGAGCAGTACTTC

d_call: TRBD2
j_call: TRBJ2-5
cdr3_length: 15
clone_size: NA
v_call: TRBV4-2
cdr3_aa: CASSQGPSGQETQYF
cdr3_nt: TGTGCCAGCAGCCAAGGGCCTAGCGGGCAAGAGACCCAGTACTTC

d_call: NA
j_call: TRBJ1-2
cdr3_length: 12
clone_size: NA
v_call: TRBV4-1
cdr3_aa: CASQGADYGYTF
cdr3_nt: TGCGCCAGCCAAGGAGCGGACTATGGCTACACCTTC

d_call: NA
j_call: TRBJ2-7
cdr3_length: 12
clone_size: NA
v_call: TRBV6-2/TRBV6-3
cdr3_aa: CASSKTGYEQYF
cdr3_nt: TGTGCCAGTAGTAAGACAGGCTACGAGCAGTACTTC

d_call: TRBD1
j_call: TRBJ1-6
cdr3_length: 20
clone_size: NA
v_call: TRBV9
cdr3_aa: CASSAGGGSLTGTGDSPLHF
cdr3_nt: TGTGCCAGCAGCGCGGGCGGAGGTAGCCTTACCGGGACAGGGGATTCACCCCTCCACTTT

d_call: TRBD1
j_call: TRBJ1-4
cdr3_length: 14
clone_size: NA
v_call: TRBV7-2
cdr3_aa: CASSPTGVNEKLFF
cdr3_nt: TGTGCCAGCAGCCCGACAGGGGTGAATGAAAAACTGTTTTTT

d_call: NA
j_call: TRBJ1-1
cdr3_length: 13
clone_size: once
v_call: TRBV12-5
cdr3_aa: CASGSVSVPEAFF
cdr3_nt: TGTGCTAGTGGTTCCGTGAGTGTGCCCGAAGCTTTCTTT

d_call: NA
j_call: TRBJ1-2
cdr3_length: 13
clone_size: NA
v_call: TRBV4-1
cdr3_aa: CASSRGALYGYTF
cdr3_nt: TGCGCCAGCAGCCGTGGAGCCCTCTATGGCTACACCTTC

d_call: NA
j_call: TRBJ1-4
cdr3_length: 15
clone_size: NA
v_call: TRBV9
cdr3_aa: CASSAEGRRNEKLFF
cdr3_nt: TGTGCCAGCAGCGCGGAGGGACGGCGTAATGAAAAACTGTTTTTT

d_call: TRBD1
j_call: TRBJ1-4
cdr3_length: 14
clone_size: NA
v_call: TRBV6-5
cdr3_aa: CASSSGQGREKLFF
cdr3_nt: TGTGCCAGCAGTTCGGGACAGGGGCGTGAAAAACTGTTTTTT